These T cell receptor beta chains were read from a single sample in a study of T cell responses to AZD1222 COVID-19 vaccine. Assay: immunoSEQ multiplex PCR; the TCRdb copy retains only in-frame clones and omits some. Of about 140,000 clones in the sample, more than 70% were seen once. Sample: peripheral blood, taken on day 0 of AZD1222 vaccination. The receptors were gathered from an adult in good health. Each CDR3 is given with its conserved first and last residue. A D gene is named only where the DNA matches it firmly. Rows may omit the clone size; those that give it use once, few, many or a size class.

V gene	J gene	clone size	D gene	CDR3 DNA	CDR3 protein
TRBV7-8	TRBJ1-5	NA	TRBD1	TGTGCCAGCAGCTTAGAAGGGGGCAGGAACAATCAGCCCCAGCATTTT	CASSLEGGRNNQPQHF
TRBV5-1	TRBJ1-1	few	TRBD1	TGCGCCAGCAGCTCCGGGACAGGGCGGGTGAACACTGAAGCTTTCTTT	CASSSGTGRVNTEAFF
TRBV5-5	TRBJ1-5	NA	TRBD1	TGTGCCAGCAGCTTGGGACAGGGGACAAATCAGCCCCAGCATTTT	CASSLGQGTNQPQHF
TRBV4-3	TRBJ1-4	NA	TRBD1	TGCGCCAGCAGCCAAGCCGGGACAGGGCACGAAAAACTGTTTTTT	CASSQAGTGHEKLFF
TRBV27	TRBJ1-6	NA	NA	TGTGCCAGCAGTTTATCATGGGGGGACATCTATAATTCACCCCTCCACTTT	CASSLSWGDIYNSPLHF
TRBV18	TRBJ1-3	NA	TRBD1	TGTGCCAGCTCACCACGGTTGACCGGCCTGGAAACAGGGGTATATTTT	CASSPRLTGLETGVYF
TRBV5-1	TRBJ2-7	NA	TRBD1	TGCGCCAGCAGCGTTGAGGGACAGGGGGTATTGTGGGGACAGGGATTGTACTTC	CASSVEGQGVLWGQGLYF
TRBV7-3	TRBJ2-1	NA	NA	TGTGCCAGCAGCTTTGGGGTTGGGGATAATGAGCAGTTCTTC	CASSFGVGDNEQFF
TRBV2	TRBJ1-2	NA	NA	TGTGCCACCCTCCAAGGACGTCCCTATGAAGGCTACACCTTC	CATLQGRPYEGYTF
TRBV10-3	TRBJ2-5	once	NA	TGTGCCATCAGTGCTCGGGATCAAGAGACCCAGTACTTC	CAISARDQETQYF
TRBV4-3	TRBJ2-7	NA	NA	TGCGCCAGCCCCGGGGGGAAGGGGGTCGACGAGCAGTACTTC	CASPGGKGVDEQYF
TRBV6-1	TRBJ1-2	NA	TRBD1	TGTGCCAGCAGTGGGGAATCGGGACAGGGCGATACTAACTATGGCTACACCTTC	CASSGESGQGDTNYGYTF
TRBV7-3	TRBJ2-1	once	NA	TGTGCCAGCAGCTTAACGTTCACTAACAATGAGCAGTTCTTC	CASSLTFTNNEQFF
TRBV19	TRBJ2-7	NA	TRBD2	TGTGCCAGTGGTAGCGGGCGATCCTACGAGCAGTACTTC	CASGSGRSYEQYF
TRBV5-1	TRBJ2-2	once	NA	TGCGCCAGCAGCTTCCTGGTTCAGGCCCTGGACTCCGGGGAGCTGTTTTTT	CASSFLVQALDSGELFF
TRBV5-4	TRBJ1-4	NA	NA	TGTGCCAGCAGCAAGGACCCTAATGAAAAACTGTTTTTT	CASSKDPNEKLFF
TRBV6-4	TRBJ2-1	NA	TRBD2	TGTGCCAGCAGTGAACTAGCGGGAGGGCCCGGTGAGCAGTTCTTC	CASSELAGGPGEQFF
TRBV27	TRBJ1-5	NA	TRBD1	TGTGCCAGCAGTCCGGGGACAGTCTTAAATCAGCCCCAGCATTTT	CASSPGTVLNQPQHF
TRBV6-2/TRBV6-3	TRBJ1-5	NA	TRBD1	TGTGCCAGCAGCCAAACCGGGACAGGGCTTGGTCAGCCCCAGCATTTT	CASSQTGTGLGQPQHF
TRBV9	TRBJ2-5	NA	TRBD2	TGTGCCAGCAACCCAAGGGGACTAGCGGATAGGGAGACCCAGTACTTC	CASNPRGLADRETQYF
TRBV2	TRBJ1-4	NA	TRBD1	TGTGCCAGCGGGAACAGGGGAGGCGGACCGACTAATGAAAAACTGTTTTTT	CASGNRGGGPTNEKLFF
TRBV4-1	TRBJ1-1	NA	TRBD1	TGCGCCAGCAGCCAAGCGCAGGGGGCGAGACAAACTGAAGCTTTCTTT	CASSQAQGARQTEAFF
TRBV7-9	TRBJ2-7	NA	TRBD2	TGTGCCAGCAGCTTACCACCGGGACTAGCGGGATCTCGCGAGCAGTACTTC	CASSLPPGLAGSREQYF
TRBV5-8	TRBJ2-2	NA	TRBD1	TGTGCCAGCAGCCCCGGGACAGGGGAGCTACCCGGGGAGCTGTTTTTT	CASSPGTGELPGELFF
TRBV27	TRBJ1-1	NA	NA	TGTGCCAGCAGTTTAGGGACGGGGCCAGCCTACGGGACTGAAGCTTTCTTT	CASSLGTGPAYGTEAFF
TRBV6-1	TRBJ2-1	NA	NA	TGTGCCAGCAGTGAGGAAGGGCTCCGGGGCTACAATGAGCAGTTCTTC	CASSEEGLRGYNEQFF
TRBV4-3	TRBJ1-1	NA	TRBD1	TGCGCCAGCAGCCAACTAGCAGGGGGCGGTGACACTGAAGCTTTCTTT	CASSQLAGGGDTEAFF
TRBV6-5	TRBJ2-1	NA	NA	TGTGCCAGCAGTTACTCTAGGACAAATGAGCAGTTCTTC	CASSYSRTNEQFF
TRBV19	TRBJ1-1	NA	NA	TGTGCCAGTGGGAATTTGAACACTGAAGCTTTCTTT	CASGNLNTEAFF
TRBV3-1/TRBV3-2	TRBJ1-5	NA	NA	TGTGCCAGCAGCCCGCGACCCGAGGCCGGAGTTTATAGCAATCAGCCCCAGCATTTT	CASSPRPEAGVYSNQPQHF
TRBV7-9	TRBJ2-1	NA	NA	TGTGCCAGCCAGGACTCCTACAATGAGCAGTTCTTC	CASQDSYNEQFF
TRBV19	TRBJ1-2	NA	NA	TGTGCCAGTAGTACTCCCAGGGTCTATGGCTACACCTTC	CASSTPRVYGYTF
TRBV5-1	TRBJ1-6	NA	NA	TGCGCCAGCAGCTTGGAACAGGGCCTCATTAATTCACCCCTCCACTTT	CASSLEQGLINSPLHF
TRBV5-5	TRBJ1-4	NA	TRBD1	TGTGCCAGCAGCTTAGCCCTGGGACAGGAACCAACTAATGAAAAACTGTTTTTT	CASSLALGQEPTNEKLFF
TRBV5-1	TRBJ2-2	NA	NA	TGCGCCAGCAGTTACTCAAAGCGGGCCAACACCGGGGAGCTGTTTTTT	CASSYSKRANTGELFF
TRBV4-2	TRBJ2-1	NA	NA	TGTGCCAGCAGCCCGAGAAGCTCCTACAATGAGCAGTTCTTC	CASSPRSSYNEQFF
TRBV6-5	TRBJ1-3	NA	NA	TGTGCCAGCAGGTTTTCTGGGGTCTCTGGAAACACCATATATTTT	CASRFSGVSGNTIYF